Listed below are T cell receptor beta chains from one sample, sequenced in a study of T cell responses to AZD1222 COVID-19 vaccine. Sequencing used immunoSEQ multiplex PCR; TCRdb keeps in-frame clones, though not all of them. Here the sample spans fewer than 110,000 clones, around 92% being singletons. The sample in question was peripheral blood, obtained on day 0 of AZD1222 vaccination. These TCRs come from an adult in good health. Both conserved end residues are part of each CDR3. The D gene is left open where the match is weak. Size tells how often a clone was seen (once, few, many) or the class of an expanded clone, and some rows leave it out.

TRBV6-1	-	TRBD2	TRBJ2-7	CASSDAGTSRYEQYF	TGTGCCAGCAGTGATGCCGGGACTAGCAGATACGAGCAGTACTTC
TRBV10-3	-	-	TRBJ1-6	CAISEGQNSPLHF	TGTGCCATCAGTGAGGGGCAGAATTCACCCCTCCACTTT
TRBV21-1	-	-	TRBJ1-1	CAPTQRVRHMNTEAFF	TGTGCCCCCACTCAGAGGGTGCGGCATATGAACACTGAAGCTTTCTTT
TRBV19	-	-	TRBJ1-3	CASRGTVGNTIYF	TGTGCCAGTAGGGGGACCGTTGGAAACACCATATATTTT
TRBV10-3	-	TRBD1	TRBJ2-7	CAISEGQGVNEQYF	TGTGCCATCAGCGAGGGACAGGGGGTCAACGAGCAGTACTTC
TRBV28	-	-	TRBJ2-7	CATPGGQRGIEQYF	TGTGCCACCCCGGGGGGCCAGCGGGGAATCGAGCAGTACTTC
TRBV3-1/TRBV3-2	-	-	TRBJ2-2	CASSHEIGELFF	TGTGCCAGCAGCCATGAAATCGGGGAGCTGTTTTTT
TRBV6-5	-	TRBD1	TRBJ1-5	CASTGGTGVNQPQHF	TGTGCCAGCACGGGAGGGACAGGGGTAAATCAGCCCCAGCATTTT
TRBV13	-	TRBD1	TRBJ2-7	CASQFRDRLYEQYF	TGTGCCAGCCAGTTTCGGGACAGGTTATACGAGCAGTACTTC
TRBV11-2	-	-	TRBJ1-1	CASSLDGRQEAFF	TGTGCCAGCAGCTTAGATGGGAGACAGGAAGCTTTCTTT
TRBV2	-	TRBD1	TRBJ1-6	CASRGTGTGLSPLHF	TGTGCCAGCAGGGGTACCGGGACAGGGTTATCACCCCTCCACTTT
TRBV7-9	-	TRBD2	TRBJ2-2	CASRPGTSGRRGGELFF	TGTGCCAGCAGACCCGGGACTAGCGGGAGGAGAGGCGGGGAGCTGTTTTTT
TRBV27	-	-	TRBJ2-4	CASSPGRALLGDIQYF	TGTGCCAGCAGTCCCGGACGGGCTCTCCTGGGGGACATTCAGTACTTC
TRBV24-1	-	-	TRBJ1-5	CATSDLRQIPDAKHF	TGTGCCACCAGTGATTTGAGACAGATACCTGATGCAAAGCATTTT
TRBV7-2	-	-	TRBJ1-3	CASSPDRRKGNTIYF	TGTGCCAGCAGCCCTGACAGGCGTAAGGGTAACACCATATATTTT
TRBV27	-	-	TRBJ1-5	CASSRDGERPQHF	TGTGCCAGCAGCAGGGATGGGGAGAGGCCCCAGCATTTT
TRBV24-1	-	TRBD2	TRBJ2-1	CATKASGGVEQFF	TGTGCCACCAAAGCTAGCGGGGGGGTAGAGCAGTTCTTC
TRBV6-6	-	-	TRBJ2-2	CASSRLTQGTGELFF	TGTGCCAGCAGCAGACTTACCCAGGGGACCGGGGAGCTGTTTTTT
TRBV5-5	-	-	TRBJ2-3	CASSLALSGSEGYF	TGTGCCAGCAGCTTGGCTCTATCGGGGAGTGAGGGGTATTTT
TRBV20-1	-	-	TRBJ2-7	CSLAQTEQYF	TGCAGTTTAGCACAGACCGAGCAGTACTTC
TRBV30	-	-	TRBJ1-2	CAWSAGPPYGYTF	TGTGCCTGGAGTGCGGGACCGCCCTATGGCTACACCTTC
TRBV18	-	-	TRBJ1-4	CASSPQGGEKLFF	TGTGCCAGCTCTCCACAGGGAGGGGAAAAACTGTTTTTT
TRBV6-2/TRBV6-3	few	-	TRBJ2-5	CASSYTGVRETQYF	TGTGCCAGCAGTTACACGGGGGTCCGGGAGACCCAGTACTTC